This entry describes one T cell receptor (beta chain). This receptor's antigen is unknown. Base-call qualities are not available, and no considerably larger clone is one nucleotide away. CD8 naive samples were CD45RO-negative cells positively selected for CCR7, giving a CD45RA+CCR7+ population that excluded TemRA cells. The donors were healthy, HIV-negative adults with no recently reported acute infections or vaccinations. All donors were Caucasian adults living in Nashville, Tennessee, USA. Blood was obtained by leukapheresis, after which PBMCs were separated by Ficoll-Histopaque density gradient centrifugation and cryopreserved in liquid nitrogen vapor phase. Analytical flow cytometry was used to check the purity and quantity of every magnetically sorted T cell population. Genomic DNA was isolated from each sorted fraction and quantified by UV absorbance on a Nanodrop 2000c. The record originates from a study of shared clonotypes between healthy human individuals (dated by TCRdb to about 2020). About the investigation overall: The cohort comprised two women and a few men aged 18 to 49 years. Per donor, three plates each were used for CD4 naive and CD4 memory, two for CD8 naive, and one for CD8 memory. To estimate repertoire size and how much clonotype sharing occurs between individuals, the study deeply sequenced the blood TCR repertoires of five or six healthy adults. Libraries were prepared and TCR repertoires were sequenced by different laboratories using diverse techniques, in order to increase sequencing depth and limit assay-specific biases. Between about 0.9 and 9 billion PBMCs per donor were obtained by leukapheresis. The investigation overall reported the following: Higher generation probabilities were observed for clonotypes shared by all four sorted-subset donors than for non-shared clonotypes. Sampling was restricted to blood, and TCR repertoires in tissues likely differ from the TCR repertoires found in blood. Sharing across a few donors was observed for about 4.8% of naive CD4, over 3% of naive CD8, 2% to 2.5% of memory CD4, and less than 0.45% of memory CD8 clonotypes. Naive subsets generally had larger estimated clonotype richness than memory subsets. Even with the large sequencing depth, rarefaction of the sorted-subset datasets indicated that sequencing was incomplete. Pairwise subsampling led to the expectation that sequencing depth would affect the degree of clonotype sharing among donors. Because the study included a small number of donors, the genetic and exposure-history diversity represented was limited.

CDR3 length: 16 amino acids, cysteine to phenylalanine. The kept DNA is CDR3 alone, 48 bases in frame from the first base. CDR1 SGHVS and CDR2 FQNEAQ were looked up in the germline V gene. V was cut back by 5 bases and J by 0 bases, leaving a gap of 16 bases between them. Using the deep immunoSEQ assay, TCR CDR3 regions were amplified from genomic DNA by multiplex PCR. Genomic DNA extracted from each cell subset was distributed evenly over all wells of several immunoSEQ 96-well plates, and each plate served as one replicate. For sorted subsets, around 200 ng genomic DNA, equal to approximately 30,000 T cell genomes, was loaded into each replicate PCR. Purified libraries were measured with a Qubit 3.0 fluorometer, size-checked on a Bioanalyzer 2100, and measured again with the KAPA Library Quantification kit. Every immunoSEQ 96-well plate was sequenced on a separate single-read 150-cycle Illumina NextSeq 550 flow cell. Turning to the authors' computational methods: Because only junctional sequences without quality scores were contained in the immunoSEQ output, filtering matching that applied to full-length reads could not be performed. To assign V/J genes and CDR3, sequences were annotated against IMGT germline references using PyIR, a Python wrapper for IgBLAST v1.9. Reads were removed for weak V/J assignments (E-value above 1e-6), missing CDR3, stop codons, out-of-frame junctions, or ambiguous translated residues. V3J clonotypes were defined as sequences sharing the same inferred V gene, J gene, and CDR3 amino acid sequence. To compute the percentage overlap between repertoires, the number of shared unique clonotypes was divided by the size of the smaller repertoire. Repertoire richness was assessed with RTK rarefaction, the Chao1 estimator, and Recon v2.1 estimates of unobserved clonotypes. Generation probabilities were computed with OLGA for all TCRbeta clonotypes obtained by the gDNA method from four donors. As stored in TCRdb, this immuneACCESS dataset retains in-frame rearrangements with V and J assigned. A fraction of the clones does not appear; measured against another copy, unresolved V genes explain less than half of the discrepancy, and the remainder lacks a known reason. Clone size and the V and J calls come from that table; the DNA yielded D and trimming. The sample table holds a few million clones, of which around 95% were seen once. The ten largest make up roughly 1.7% of the sample.

Sequenced: naive CD8+ T cells from PBMCs. The sample's cell subset or site, from its label and the paper: CD45RA+CCR7+. The receptor comes from a man aged 18-30 years in good health. Some clones in this sample may be carry-over from other donors' samples. Here the chain combines TRBV7-8 and TRBJ1-1; matching of 5 bases hints at TRBD1 as the D gene. The nucleotides are TGTGCCAGCAGCGCCGACGCAGGGACCATGAACACTGAAGCTTTCTTT. Translated, it reads CASSADAGTMNTEAFF.